Given below is one T cell receptor (beta chain) in context. This sample was included in a study of blood T cell repertoires in COVID-19. Study-level information: T cells, B-cell-depleted T cells, or PBMCs supplied cDNA or gDNA.

Donors of Cohort 3 who recovered were those that had two negative PCRs, clearance, or symptom resolution. Some clones are missing from TCRdb's copy, which holds only in-frame ones; the method was immunoSEQ multiplex PCR. The data contain about 210,000 clones, 85% of them singletons. CDR3 length: 15 amino acids. The trim removed 0 bases at V and 8 bases at J, leaving 8 bases unmatched. Germline V gene lookup returns CDR1 LNHNV and CDR2 YYDKDF (reference sequence). This sequence was found in a man aged 35 to 55 who had recovered from COVID-19. The chain links TRBV15 to TRBJ1-1; 8 bases match TRBD1. The sample was PBMCs or T cells enriched from blood (not recorded which). The CDR3 DNA follows: TGTGCCACCAGCAGAGAGGCAGGGGGCGCGACCGAAGCTTTCTTT. This encodes CATSREAGGATEAFF.